This T cell receptor beta chain stems from a study of identical twins (dated by TCRdb to about 2016). Study-wide context: To test whether fetal clonotypes persist, this study deep-sequenced TCR alpha and beta repertoires from monozygotic twins, from unrelated adults of various ages, and from cord blood. To rule out contamination, the twin experiments were replicated at different times with different library preparation protocols.

This clonotype was seen a handful of times. The antigen it binds to is not known. No much larger clone exists at a distance of one base, and base qualities are not known. Every donor was a healthy Caucasian. Three pairs of female monozygotic twins, all aged 18 to 29 years, were included in the twin cohort. Miltenyi CD45RO+ enrichment and human naive T-cell isolation kits were used to isolate memory (CD45RO+) and naive T cells from PBMC. The library was produced with 5' RACE. TCRdb records Illumina HiSeq 2000 as the sequencer. Template switching introduced a universal primer binding site; the final cDNA contained a unique molecular identifier, enabling accurate counting of TCR cDNA molecules. Specific primers in the conserved constant-segment region were used to synthesize first-strand cDNA for the TCR alpha and beta chains. To control for contamination, every cDNA library was double barcoded, receiving both a SMART-Mk sample barcode and Illumina barcodes. TruSeq adapter sequences along with Illumina sample barcodes were introduced in two successive PCR steps. The TCR alpha and beta cDNA libraries were sequenced on the Illumina HiSeq platform using custom primers. The original pipeline was this. Raw reads were processed with MiGEC to extract unique molecular identifiers, and MiXCR was used to determine CDR3 positions. For each individual, recombination models were inferred using an EM algorithm with the repgenHMM and IGoR tools. Shared clonotype analysis was performed with the tcR package in R, normalizing sharing by the product of cloneset sizes. To study raw recombination without the effects of thymic and clonal selection, out-of-frame nonproductive sequences were analyzed. Using fastp at Q25 and MiXCR, TCRdb reprocessed the public reads and kept productive beta chains. Rows are combined by CDR3 protein, so each entry shows the most common genes and DNA. The V and J calls follow TCRdb's processing rather than the paper's. In all, the sample holds 200,000 to 250,000 distinct CDR3 sequences, and around 6.9% of those were seen once. The ten most abundant clones make up less than 2% of the sample.

Points the paper makes about the study in general: Zero-insertion analyses could be partly confounded by invariant T cells such as MAIT and iNKT, although diverse VJ usage argued against such confounding for most clonotypes. Recombination models systematically underestimated out-of-frame TCR alpha sharing in monozygotic twins but agreed with sharing between unrelated individuals. Fewer insertions were carried by abundant cord blood beta clonotypes; a weaker similar trend was observed in young adult naive repertoires, while no such trend was observed in memory repertoires. A weaker excess of twin sharing was found in beta out-of-frame sequences because the signal-to-noise ratio was lowered by fewer shared sequences. Because the same donors could not be followed over many years, the conclusions relied on cross-sectional statistical analysis. Out-of-frame TCR alpha sequences shared between twins showed an excess of low generation-probability sequences compared with coincidental sharing between unrelated individuals.

Inclusive of the bounding cysteine and phenylalanine, the CDR3 is 17 residues long. Just the 51-base CDR3 DNA is kept, in frame starting at base 1. According to the germline V gene, CDR1 reads SNHLY and CDR2 reads FYNNEI. Between the V and J ends, shortened by 4 bases and 0 bases respectively, the junction contains 16 bases. The same data also contributed to another study, on yellow fever vaccine responses in identical twins. Drawing on the second study: According to the authors, the vaccine-induced T cell response in identical twins seemed to be partly convergent and partly specific to each individual. In the study, vaccine-responding T cell clones were precisely tracked in identical twins.

The V and J genes are TRBV2 and TRBJ2-4; the D gene remains uncertain. Sequencing used memory (CD45RO+) T cells sorted from blood. The cell subset or site label of this sample denotes: CD45RO+ enriched T cells. This clonotype was obtained from a woman younger than 35 in good health. The DNA sequence is given as TGTGCCAGCAGTGTTGCCTTTCCAGACCTAGCCAAAAACATTCAGTACTTC. Translation gives CASSVAFPDLAKNIQYF.